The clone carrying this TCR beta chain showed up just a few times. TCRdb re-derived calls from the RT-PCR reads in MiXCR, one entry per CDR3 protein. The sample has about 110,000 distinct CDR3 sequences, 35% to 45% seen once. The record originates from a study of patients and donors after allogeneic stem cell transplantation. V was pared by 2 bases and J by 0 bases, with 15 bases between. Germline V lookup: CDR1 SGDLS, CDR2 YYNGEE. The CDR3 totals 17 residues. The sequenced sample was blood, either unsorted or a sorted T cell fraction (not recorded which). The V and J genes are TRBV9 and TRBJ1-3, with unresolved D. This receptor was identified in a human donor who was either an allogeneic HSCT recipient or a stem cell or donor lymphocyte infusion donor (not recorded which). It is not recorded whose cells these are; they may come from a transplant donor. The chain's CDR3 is CASSVGGRTSSGNTIYF. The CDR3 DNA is TGTGCCAGCAGCGTTGGCGGAAGAACTTCCTCTGGAAACACCATATATTTT.